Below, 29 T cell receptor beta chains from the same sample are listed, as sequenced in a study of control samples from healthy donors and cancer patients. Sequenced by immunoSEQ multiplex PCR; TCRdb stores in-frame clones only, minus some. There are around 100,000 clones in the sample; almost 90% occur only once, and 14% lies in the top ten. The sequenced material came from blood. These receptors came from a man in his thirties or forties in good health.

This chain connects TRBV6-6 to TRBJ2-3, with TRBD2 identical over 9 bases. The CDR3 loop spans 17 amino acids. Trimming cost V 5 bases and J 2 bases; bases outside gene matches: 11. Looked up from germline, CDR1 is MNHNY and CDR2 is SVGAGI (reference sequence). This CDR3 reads CASSHHIAGESTDTQYF. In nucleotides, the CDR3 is TGTGCCAGCAGTCACCACATAGCGGGAGAATCCACAGATACGCAGTATTTT.

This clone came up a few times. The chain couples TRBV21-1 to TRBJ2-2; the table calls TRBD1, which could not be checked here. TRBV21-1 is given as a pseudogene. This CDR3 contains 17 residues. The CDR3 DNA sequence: TGTGCCAGTCCACGGGACAGCCATTCGCTGAACACCGGGGAGCTGTTTTTT. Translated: CASPRDSHSLNTGELFF.

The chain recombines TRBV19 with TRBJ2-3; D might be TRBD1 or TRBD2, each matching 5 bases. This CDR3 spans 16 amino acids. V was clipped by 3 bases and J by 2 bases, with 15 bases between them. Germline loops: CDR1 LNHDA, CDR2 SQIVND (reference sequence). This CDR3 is CASSIRDAKDTDTQYF. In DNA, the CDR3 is TGTGCCAGTAGTATCCGGGACGCCAAAGACACAGATACGCAGTATTTT.

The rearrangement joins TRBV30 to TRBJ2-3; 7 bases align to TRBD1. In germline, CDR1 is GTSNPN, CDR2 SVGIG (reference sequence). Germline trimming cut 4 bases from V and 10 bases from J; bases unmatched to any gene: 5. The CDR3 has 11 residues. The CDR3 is CAWIGQVAQYF. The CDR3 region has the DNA TGTGCCTGGATCGGACAGGTTGCGCAGTATTTT. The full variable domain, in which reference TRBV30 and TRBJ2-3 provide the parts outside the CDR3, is SQTIHQWPATLVQPVGSPLSLECTVEGTSNPNLYWYRQAAGRGLQLLFYSVGIGQISSEVPQNLSASRPQDRQFILSSKKLLLSDSGFYLCAWIGQVAQYFGPGTRLTVL.

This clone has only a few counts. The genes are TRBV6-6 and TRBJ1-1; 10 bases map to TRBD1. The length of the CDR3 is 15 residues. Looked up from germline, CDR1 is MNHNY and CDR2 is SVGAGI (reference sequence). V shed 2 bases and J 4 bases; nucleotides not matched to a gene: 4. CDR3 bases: TGTGCCAGCAGTTACGGGACAGGGGTTGTCACTGAAGCTTTCTTT. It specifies CASSYGTGVVTEAFF.

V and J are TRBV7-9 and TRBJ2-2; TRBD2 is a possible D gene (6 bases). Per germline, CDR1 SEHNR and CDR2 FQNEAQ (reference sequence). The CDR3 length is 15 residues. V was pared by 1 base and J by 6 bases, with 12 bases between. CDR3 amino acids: CASSLGPGDPGELFF. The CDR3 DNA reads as TGTGCCAGCAGCTTAGGTCCGGGAGACCCCGGGGAGCTGTTTTTT.

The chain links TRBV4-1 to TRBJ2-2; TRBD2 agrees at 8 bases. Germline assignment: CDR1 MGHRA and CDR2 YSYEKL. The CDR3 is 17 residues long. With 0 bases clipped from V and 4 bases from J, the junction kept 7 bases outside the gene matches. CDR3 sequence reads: CASSQDGLAGVTGELFF. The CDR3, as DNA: TGCGCCAGCAGCCAAGACGGTCTAGCGGGCGTCACCGGGGAGCTGTTTTTT.

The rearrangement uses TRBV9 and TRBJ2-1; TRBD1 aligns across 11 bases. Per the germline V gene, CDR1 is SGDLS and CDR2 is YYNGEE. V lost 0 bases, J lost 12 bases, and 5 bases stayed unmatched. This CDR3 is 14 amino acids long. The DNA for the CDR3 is TGTGCCAGCAGCGTAGCTGGGACAGGGGGTACGCAGTTCTTC. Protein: CASSVAGTGGTQFF.

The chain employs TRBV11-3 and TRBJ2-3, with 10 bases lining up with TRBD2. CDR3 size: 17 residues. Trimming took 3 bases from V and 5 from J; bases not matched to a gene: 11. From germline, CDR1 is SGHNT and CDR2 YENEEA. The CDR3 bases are TGTGCCAGCAGCTTCTTAGCGGGAGGTCGGGGTCAAGATACGCAGTATTTT. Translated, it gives CASSFLAGGRGQDTQYF.

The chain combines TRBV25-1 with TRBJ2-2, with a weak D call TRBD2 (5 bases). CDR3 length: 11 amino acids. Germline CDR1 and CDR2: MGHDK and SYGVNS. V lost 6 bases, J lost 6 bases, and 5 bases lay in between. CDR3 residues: CASRRAGELFF. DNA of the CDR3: TGTGCCAGCAGGCGGGCCGGGGAGCTGTTTTTT.

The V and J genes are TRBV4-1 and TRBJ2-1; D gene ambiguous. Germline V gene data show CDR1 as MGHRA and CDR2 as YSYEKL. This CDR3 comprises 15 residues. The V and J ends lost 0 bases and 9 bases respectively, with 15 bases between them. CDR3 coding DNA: TGCGCCAGCAGCCAAGATCTCATTCCCGAGAGTGAGCAGTTCTTC. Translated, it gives CASSQDLIPESEQFF.

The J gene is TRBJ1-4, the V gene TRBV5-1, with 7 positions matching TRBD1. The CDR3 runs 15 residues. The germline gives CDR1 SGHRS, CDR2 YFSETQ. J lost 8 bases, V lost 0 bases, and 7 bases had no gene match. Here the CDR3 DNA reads TGCGCCAGCAGCTTGGCCGACAGGGATAACGAAAAACTGTTTTTT. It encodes CASSLADRDNEKLFF.

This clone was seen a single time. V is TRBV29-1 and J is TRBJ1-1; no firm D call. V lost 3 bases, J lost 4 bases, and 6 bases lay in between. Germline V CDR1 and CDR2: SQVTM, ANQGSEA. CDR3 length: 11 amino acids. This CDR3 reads CSVEAVTEAFF. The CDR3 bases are TGCAGCGTTGAGGCCGTCACTGAAGCTTTCTTT.

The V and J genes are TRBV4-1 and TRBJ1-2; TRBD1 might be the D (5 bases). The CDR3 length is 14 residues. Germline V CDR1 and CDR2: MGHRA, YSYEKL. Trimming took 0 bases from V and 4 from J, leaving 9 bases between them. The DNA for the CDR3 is TGCGCCAGCAGCCAAGATGGGGGTACCTATGGCTACACCTTC. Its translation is CASSQDGGTYGYTF.

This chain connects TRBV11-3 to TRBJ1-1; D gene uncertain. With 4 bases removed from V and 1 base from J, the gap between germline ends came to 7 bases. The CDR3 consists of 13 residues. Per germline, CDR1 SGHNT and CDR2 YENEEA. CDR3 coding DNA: TGTGCCAGCAGCTCCCTCACGAACACTGAAGCTTTCTTT. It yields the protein CASSSLTNTEAFF.

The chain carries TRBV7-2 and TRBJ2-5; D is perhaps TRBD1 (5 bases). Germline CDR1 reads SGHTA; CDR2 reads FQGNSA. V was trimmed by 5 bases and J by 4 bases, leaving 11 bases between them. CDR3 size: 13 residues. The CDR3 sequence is CASSPQGRETQYF. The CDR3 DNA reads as TGTGCCAGCAGCCCGCAGGGAAGAGAGACCCAGTACTTC.

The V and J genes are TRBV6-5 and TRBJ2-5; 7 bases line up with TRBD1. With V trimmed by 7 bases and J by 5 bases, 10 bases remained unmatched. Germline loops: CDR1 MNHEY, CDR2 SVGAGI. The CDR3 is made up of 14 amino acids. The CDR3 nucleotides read TGTGCCAGCATGACAGGGCCTCGATGGGAGACCCAGTACTTC. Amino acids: CASMTGPRWETQYF.

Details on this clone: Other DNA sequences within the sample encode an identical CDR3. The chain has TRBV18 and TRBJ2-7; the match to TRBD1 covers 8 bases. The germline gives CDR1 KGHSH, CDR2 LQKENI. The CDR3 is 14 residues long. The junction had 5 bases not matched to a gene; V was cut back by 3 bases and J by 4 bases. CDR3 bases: TGTGCCAGCTCACCGAGGGACAGGACATACGAGCAGTACTTC. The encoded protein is CASSPRDRTYEQYF.

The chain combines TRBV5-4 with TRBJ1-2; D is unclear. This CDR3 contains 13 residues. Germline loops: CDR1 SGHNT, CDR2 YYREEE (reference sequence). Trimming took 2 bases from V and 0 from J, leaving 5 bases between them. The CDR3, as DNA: TGTGCCAGCAGCTTTACAGCTAACTATGGCTACACCTTC. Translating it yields CASSFTANYGYTF.

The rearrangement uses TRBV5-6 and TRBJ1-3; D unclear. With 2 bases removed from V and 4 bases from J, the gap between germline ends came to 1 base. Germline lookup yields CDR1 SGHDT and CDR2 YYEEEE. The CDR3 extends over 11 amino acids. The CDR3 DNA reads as TGTGCCAGCAGCTTCGGAAACACCATATATTTT. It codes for CASSFGNTIYF.

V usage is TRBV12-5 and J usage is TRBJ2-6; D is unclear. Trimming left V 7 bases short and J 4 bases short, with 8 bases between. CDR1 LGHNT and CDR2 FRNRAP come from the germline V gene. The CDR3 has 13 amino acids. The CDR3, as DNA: TGTGCTAGTGCCCTCTCAGGGGCCAACGTCCTGACTTTC. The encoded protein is CASALSGANVLTF.

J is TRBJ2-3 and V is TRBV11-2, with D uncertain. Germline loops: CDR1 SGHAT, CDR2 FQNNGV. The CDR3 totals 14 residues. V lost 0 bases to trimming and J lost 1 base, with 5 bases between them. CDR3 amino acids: CASSLDSGTDTQYF. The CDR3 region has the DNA TGTGCCAGCAGCTTAGATTCGGGCACAGATACGCAGTATTTT.

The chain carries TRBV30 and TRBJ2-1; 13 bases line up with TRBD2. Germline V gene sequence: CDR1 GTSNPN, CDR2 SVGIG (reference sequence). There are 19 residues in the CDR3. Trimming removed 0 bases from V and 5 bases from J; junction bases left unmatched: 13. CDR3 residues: CAWSVWTSGRRWGNNEQFF. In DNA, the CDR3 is TGTGCCTGGAGTGTATGGACTAGCGGGAGAAGGTGGGGGAACAATGAGCAGTTCTTC.

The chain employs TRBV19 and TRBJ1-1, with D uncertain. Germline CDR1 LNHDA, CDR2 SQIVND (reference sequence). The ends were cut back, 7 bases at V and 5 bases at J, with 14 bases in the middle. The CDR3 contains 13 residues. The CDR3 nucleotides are TGTGCCAGTACCCTCGGGGTAGGGACTGAAGCTTTCTTT. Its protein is CASTLGVGTEAFF.

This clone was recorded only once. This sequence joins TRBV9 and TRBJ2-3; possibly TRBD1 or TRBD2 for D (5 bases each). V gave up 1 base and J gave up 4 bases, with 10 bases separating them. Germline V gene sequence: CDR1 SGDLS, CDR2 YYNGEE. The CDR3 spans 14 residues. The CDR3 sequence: CASSVFGTPDTQYF. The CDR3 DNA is TGTGCCAGCAGCGTATTCGGGACCCCAGATACGCAGTATTTT.

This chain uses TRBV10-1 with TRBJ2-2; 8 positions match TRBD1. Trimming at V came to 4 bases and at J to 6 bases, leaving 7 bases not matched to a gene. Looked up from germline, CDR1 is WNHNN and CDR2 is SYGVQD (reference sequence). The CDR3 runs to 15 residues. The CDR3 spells CASSGTGNKAGELFF. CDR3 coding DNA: TGCGCCAGCAGTGGGACAGGGAACAAGGCCGGGGAGCTGTTTTTT.

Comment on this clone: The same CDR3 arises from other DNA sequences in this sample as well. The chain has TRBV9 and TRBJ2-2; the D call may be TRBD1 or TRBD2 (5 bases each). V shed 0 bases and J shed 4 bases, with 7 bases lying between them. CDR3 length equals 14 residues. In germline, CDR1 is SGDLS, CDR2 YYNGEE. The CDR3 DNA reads TGTGCCAGCAGCGTAGGTGGGGGCACCGGGGAGCTGTTTTTT. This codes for CASSVGGGTGELFF.

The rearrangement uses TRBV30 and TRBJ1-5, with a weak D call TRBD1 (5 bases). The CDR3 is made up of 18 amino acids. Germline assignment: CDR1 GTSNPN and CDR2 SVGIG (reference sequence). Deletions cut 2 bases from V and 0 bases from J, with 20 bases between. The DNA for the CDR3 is TGTGCCTGGAGTACCCCAGGGAGGGGAAGAATTAGCAATCAGCCCCAGCATTTT. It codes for CAWSTPGRGRISNQPQHF.

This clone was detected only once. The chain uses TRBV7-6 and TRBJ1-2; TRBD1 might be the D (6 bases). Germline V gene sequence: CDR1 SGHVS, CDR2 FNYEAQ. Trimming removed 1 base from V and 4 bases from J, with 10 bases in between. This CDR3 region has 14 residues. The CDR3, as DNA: TGTGCCAGCAGCTTAGGCACAGGGACCTATGGCTACACCTTC. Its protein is CASSLGTGTYGYTF.